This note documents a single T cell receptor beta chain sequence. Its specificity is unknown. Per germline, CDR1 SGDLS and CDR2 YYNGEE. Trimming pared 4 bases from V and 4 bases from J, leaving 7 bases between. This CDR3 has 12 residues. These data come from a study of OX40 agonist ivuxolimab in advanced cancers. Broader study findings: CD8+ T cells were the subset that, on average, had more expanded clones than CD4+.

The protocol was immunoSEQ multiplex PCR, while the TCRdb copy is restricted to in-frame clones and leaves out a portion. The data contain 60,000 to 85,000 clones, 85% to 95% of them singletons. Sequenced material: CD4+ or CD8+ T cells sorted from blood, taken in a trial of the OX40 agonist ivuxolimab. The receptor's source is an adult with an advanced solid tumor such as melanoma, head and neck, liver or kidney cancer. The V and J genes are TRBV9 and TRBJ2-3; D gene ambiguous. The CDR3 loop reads CASSIGPDTQYF. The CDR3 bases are TGTGCCAGCAGCATCGGGCCAGATACGCAGTATTTT.